The 28 T cell receptor beta chains given below trace back to one sample, sequenced in a study of T cells in narcolepsy. The repertoire was sequenced with immunoSEQ multiplex PCR; TCRdb's copy has only in-frame clones and lacks some. The sample includes some 30,000 clones, about 90% of them seen just once. The material sequenced was memory (CD45RA-) CD4+ T cells from blood. These receptors were taken from a human donor in good health.

The genes are TRBV28 and TRBJ1-1; D is uncertain. Germline V CDR1 and CDR2: MDHEN, SYDVKM. V was pared by 10 bases and J by 1 base, with 19 bases between. This CDR3 is built from 15 residues. Here the CDR3 reads CATDFLRVPNTEAFF. The CDR3 DNA is TGTGCCACCGACTTCCTAAGGGTTCCGAACACTGAAGCTTTCTTT.

J is TRBJ1-3 and V is TRBV29-1; D remains unclear. The CDR3 loop spans 13 amino acids. CDR1 is SQVTM, CDR2 ANQGSEA, per germline. V was cut by 4 bases and J by 0 bases, with 7 bases left in between. The chain's CDR3 is CSVAERSGNTIYF. CDR3 DNA sequence: TGCAGCGTTGCTGAGCGCTCTGGAAACACCATATATTTT.

This rearrangement joins TRBV19 to TRBJ1-1; a possible D gene is TRBD1 (5 bases). Germline CDR1 LNHDA, CDR2 SQIVND (reference sequence). Trimming left V 10 bases short and J 0 bases short, with 15 bases between. The CDR3 consists of 14 residues. CDR3 nucleotides: TGTGCCACCCAGAGAGGGGTAATGAACACTGAAGCTTTCTTT. Translation gives CATQRGVMNTEAFF.

The count of this clone is one. This chain uses TRBV29-1 with TRBJ2-6; TRBD1 matches 10 bases. The CDR3 runs 15 residues. CDR1 is SQVTM, CDR2 ANQGSEA, per germline. Germline trimming cut 6 bases from V and 2 bases from J; bases unmatched to any gene: 4. In DNA, the CDR3 is TGCAGCGTAAGACAGGGGGCAACTGGGGCCAACGTCCTGACTTTC. It encodes CSVRQGATGANVLTF.

This chain uses TRBV5-1 with TRBJ2-5; no clear D. Germline CDR1 reads SGHRS; CDR2 reads YFSETQ. This CDR3 region has 13 residues. V lost 0 bases, J lost 4 bases, and 7 bases lay in between. CDR3 amino acids: CASSLGNPETQYF. Here the CDR3 DNA reads TGCGCCAGCAGCTTGGGTAATCCAGAGACCCAGTACTTC.

V and J are TRBV2 and TRBJ2-7; D is unresolved. The CDR3 covers 13 residues. Per germline, CDR1 SNHLY and CDR2 FYNNEI. V dropped 3 bases and J dropped 1 base, with 7 bases sitting between them. The DNA of the CDR3 is TGTGCCAGCAGTGACGTGGGGTCCTACGAGCAGTACTTC. Translating gives CASSDVGSYEQYF. Supplemented by reference TRBV2 and TRBJ2-7, the full variable domain reads EPEVTQTPSHQVTQMGQEVILRCVPISNHLYFYWYRQILGQKVEFLVSFYNNEISEKSEIFDDQFSVERPDGSNFTLKIRSTKLEDSAMYFCASSDVGSYEQYFGPGTRLTVT.

The J gene is TRBJ1-1, the V gene TRBV6-1, with unresolved D. Germline loops: CDR1 MNHNS, CDR2 SASEGT. The CDR3 loop spans 14 amino acids. Trimming pared 4 bases from V and 0 bases from J, leaving 9 bases between. CDR3 nucleotide sequence: TGTGCCAGCAGTGGTCGGGGTATGAACACTGAAGCTTTCTTT. Its translation is CASSGRGMNTEAFF.

This sequence joins TRBV7-2 and TRBJ2-5; no reliable D call. The DNA end is a closer match to TRBJ2-7, so the J assignment may be wrong. Per the germline V gene, CDR1 is SGHTA and CDR2 is FQGNSA. The CDR3 is 12 residues long. The CDR3 bases are TGTGCCAGCAGCGTAAAGAGCTACGAGCAGTACTTC. This translates into CASSVKSYEQYF.

This clone occurred once. The rearrangement joins TRBV28 to TRBJ2-7, with 7 nucleotides matching TRBD2. Germline assignment: CDR1 MDHEN and CDR2 SYDVKM. CDR3 size: 14 residues. Trimming removed 6 bases from V and 3 bases from J; junction bases left unmatched: 8. CDR3 DNA sequence: TGTGCCAGCAGACCGGGGGGAACAATCTACGAGCAGTACTTC. This encodes CASRPGGTIYEQYF.

This clone was observed a single time. The CDR3 coding sequence is TGTGCCATCAAACCGGGACTAGCGGGGGGCGGCTGGGACGAGCAGTACTTC. Its protein product is CAIKPGLAGGGWDEQYF. The chain links TRBV10-3 to TRBJ2-5, with 15 positions matching TRBD2. TRBJ2-7 matches the DNA end more closely, so the J call is doubtful. CDR1 is ENHRY, CDR2 SYGVKD, per germline. CDR3 length: 17 residues.

The chain uses TRBV28 and TRBJ1-1, with no clear D. This CDR3 region has 11 residues. V lost 7 bases to trimming and J lost 0 bases, with 3 bases between them. Germline values: CDR1 MDHEN, CDR2 SYDVKM. CDR3 loop: CASTLNTEAFF. CDR3 in DNA: TGTGCCAGCACCCTGAACACTGAAGCTTTCTTT.

The chain couples TRBV6-1 to TRBJ1-1; possible D gene TRBD1, 5 bases. The CDR3 has 16 residues. CDR1 is MNHNS, CDR2 SASEGT, per germline. Trimming stripped 2 bases from V and 11 bases from J, with 24 bases between. CDR3 sequence: CASSELRGSDVPLAFF. The CDR3 bases are TGTGCCAGCAGTGAACTCCGGGGCTCGGATGTACCCCTCGCTTTCTTT.

The chain has TRBV7-3 and TRBJ2-5; TRBD1 agrees at 7 bases. The CDR3 sequence is 15 residues long. V lost 5 bases and J lost 1; bases outside the gene matches: 7. In germline, CDR1 is SGHTA, CDR2 FQGTGA. DNA for the CDR3: TGTGCCAGCAGCGTCACCGGGACAGCCCAAGAGACCCAGTACTTC. Protein product: CASSVTGTAQETQYF.

This chain uses TRBV7-9 with TRBJ2-7, with 7 nucleotides matching TRBD2. The CDR3 totals 16 residues. Germline V lookup: CDR1 SEHNR, CDR2 FQNEAQ (reference sequence). After removal of 5 bases from V and 3 bases from J, the junction contained 13 bases not matched to a gene. CDR3 amino acids: CASSARAGGNYYEQYF. The CDR3 DNA is TGTGCCAGCAGCGCCCGAGCCGGGGGGAACTACTACGAGCAGTACTTC.

The CDR3 nucleotides are TGTGCCAGCAGCTTTGTTCAAGGCCGTGGTCTAGTCTTTCCCGGGGAGCTGTTTTTT. Protein sequence: CASSFVQGRGLVFPGELFF. V usage is TRBV12-1 and J usage is TRBJ2-2; the table's D call TRBD2 went unverified against the DNA. TRBV12-1 is flagged as a pseudogene. The CDR3 length is 19 residues.

CDR3 sequence reads: CASSKGLAGISTDTQYF. DNA for the CDR3: TGTGCCAGTAGTAAGGGACTAGCGGGAATAAGCACAGATACGCAGTATTTT. The chain combines TRBV19 with TRBJ2-3; 13 bases are shared with TRBD2. V lost 4 bases, J lost 0 bases, and 4 bases stayed unmatched. The CDR3 is made up of 17 amino acids. Germline V CDR1 and CDR2: LNHDA, SQIVND (reference sequence).

The genes are TRBV28 and TRBJ2-7; 12 nucleotides line up with TRBD2. Per germline, CDR1 MDHEN and CDR2 SYDVKM. The trim removed 6 bases at V and 3 bases at J, leaving 6 bases unmatched. CDR3 length: 15 residues. CDR3 region: CASSTGTSGLYEQYF. CDR3 sequence (DNA): TGTGCCAGCAGCACCGGGACTAGCGGGCTCTACGAGCAGTACTTC. Filled out from reference TRBV28 and TRBJ2-7, the complete variable domain reads DVKVTQSSRYLVKRTGEKVFLECVQDMDHENMFWYRQDPGLGLRLIYFSYDVKMKEKGDIPEGYSVSREKKERFSLILESASTNQTSMYLCASSTGTSGLYEQYFGPGTRLTVT.

The chain joins TRBV5-4 to TRBJ2-1, with unresolved D. The CDR3 has 17 amino acids. CDR1 SGHNT and CDR2 YYREEE come from the germline V gene (reference sequence). Trimming stripped 0 bases from V and 0 bases from J, with 13 bases between. The DNA of the CDR3 is TGTGCCAGCAGCTTGGCGGAGCGCCCTAGCTCCTACAATGAGCAGTTCTTC. This translates into CASSLAERPSSYNEQFF.

The V gene is TRBV13, the J gene TRBJ2-2; D is perhaps TRBD2 (6 bases). V lost 5 bases and J 4 bases, leaving 17 bases between the germline ends. Germline V gene lookup returns CDR1 PRHDT and CDR2 FYEKMQ (reference sequence). CDR3 size: 16 residues. The CDR3 DNA reads TGTGCCAGCAGCCCCAGTGGGGGGATAAGCACCGGGGAGCTGTTTTTT. This encodes CASSPSGGISTGELFF.

This sequence joins TRBV6-5 and TRBJ1-5; D might be TRBD1 (5 bases). Trimming shortened V by 6 bases and J by 0 bases, and 9 bases separated the two germline ends. The CDR3 extends over 14 amino acids. Germline assignment: CDR1 MNHEY and CDR2 SVGAGI. CDR3 DNA sequence: TGTGCCAGCAGCAACAGGTTTAGCAATCAGCCCCAGCATTTT. It codes for CASSNRFSNQPQHF.

The J gene is TRBJ1-1, the V gene TRBV29-1; D unresolved. Germline CDR1 is SQVTM and CDR2 is ANQGSEA. V lost 4 bases and J lost 0, with 9 bases in between. This CDR3 comprises 13 residues. CDR3 in DNA: TGCAGCGTTGCAGAGGTATTGAACACTGAAGCTTTCTTT. It specifies CSVAEVLNTEAFF.

This clone was seen a few times. The V gene is TRBV5-4, the J gene TRBJ2-5; 11 positions agree with TRBD2. The ends lost 1 base at V and 3 bases at J; junction bases unmatched: 2. CDR1 is SGHNT and CDR2 is YYREEE in the germline V gene (reference sequence). This CDR3 is built from 15 residues. The CDR3 spells CASSLKTSGKETQYF. The DNA for the CDR3 is TGTGCCAGCAGCTTGAAGACTAGCGGGAAAGAGACCCAGTACTTC.

The chain carries TRBV6-6 and TRBJ1-1; maybe TRBD1 (5 bases). The CDR3 extends over 14 amino acids. Deletions cut 4 bases from V and 7 bases from J, with 16 bases between. Germline V gene lookup returns CDR1 MNHNY and CDR2 SVGAGI (reference sequence). Here the CDR3 DNA reads TGTGCCAGCAGTTCGACGGCAGGTGGGGGTGAAGCTTTCTTT. As protein: CASSSTAGGGEAFF.

The chain uses TRBV7-3 and TRBJ2-5; TRBD2 agrees at 16 bases. CDR1 and CDR2 from the germline V gene are SGHTA and FQGTGA. Trimming at V came to 5 bases and at J to 9 bases, leaving 6 bases not matched to a gene. The length of the CDR3 is 15 residues. DNA for the CDR3: TGTGCCAGCAGCCCTGGGACTAGCGGGAGGGAGCCCCAGTACTTC. Translation gives CASSPGTSGREPQYF.

V usage is TRBV9 and J usage is TRBJ2-3; the match to TRBD1 covers 8 bases. The CDR3 sequence is 19 residues long. V was pared by 3 bases and J by 2 bases, with 17 bases of the junction left unmatched. CDR1 is SGDLS and CDR2 is YYNGEE in the germline V gene. CDR3 amino acids: CASSAGGLRTGRITDTQYF. The CDR3 DNA sequence: TGTGCCAGCAGCGCAGGGGGACTTCGGACAGGGAGGATCACAGATACGCAGTATTTT.

This chain uses TRBV5-8 with TRBJ1-5; D call uncertain. Germline V CDR1 and CDR2: SGHTS, YDEGEE. This CDR3 has 13 amino acids. V was cut by 4 bases and J by 0 bases, with 5 bases left in between. This CDR3 is CASSARSNQPQHF. The DNA of the CDR3 is TGTGCCAGCAGCGCCCGTAGCAATCAGCCCCAGCATTTT.

CDR3 region: CAWSPGGSPLHF. CDR3 nucleotides: TGTGCCTGGAGTCCAGGGGGTTCACCCCTCCACTTT. The chain has TRBV30 and TRBJ1-6, with 7 bases that match TRBD1. The V gene end was trimmed by 2 bases and the J gene end by 9 bases; junction bases not matched to a gene: 1. The CDR3 runs 12 residues. Germline CDR1 is GTSNPN and CDR2 is SVGIG (reference sequence).

The CDR3 loop reads CASSPRDRAFSEQYF. In nucleotides, the CDR3 is TGTGCCAGCAGCCCGCGGGACAGGGCCTTTAGCGAGCAGTACTTC. V gene TRBV7-2 combines with J gene TRBJ2-7; 9 bases match TRBD1. The CDR3 sequence is 15 residues long. Germline V lookup: CDR1 SGHTA, CDR2 FQGNSA. V shed 5 bases, J shed 6 bases, and the junction held 11 bases outside the gene matches.